The next 29 T cell receptor beta chains were all read from a single sample in a study of shared clonotypes between healthy human individuals. TCRdb keeps only in-frame clones here, not all; method: immunoSEQ multiplex PCR. This sample has over 850,000 clones, with around 82% found just once. Sequencing was carried out using memory CD4+ T cells from PBMCs. Specified subset: CD45RA-negative fraction. These TCRs come from a man aged 18 to 29 in good health. Some clones in this sample may be carry-over from other donors' samples.

The V gene is TRBV2, the J gene TRBJ1-5, with D perhaps TRBD1 (5 bases). The CDR3 totals 13 residues. Trimming shortened V by 8 bases and J by 6 bases, and 14 bases separated the two germline ends. Germline CDR1 reads SNHLY; CDR2 reads FYNNEI. CDR3 amino acids: CASQGEGAQPQHF. The DNA for the CDR3 is TGTGCCAGCCAAGGGGAAGGAGCTCAGCCCCAGCATTTT.

This clone was counted between two and nine times. The rearrangement joins TRBV27 to TRBJ2-1; D is possibly TRBD1 or TRBD2 (6 bases each). Germline V gene data show CDR1 as MNHEY and CDR2 as SMNVEV (reference sequence). CDR3 length: 14 amino acids. V lost 7 bases, J lost 4 bases, and 14 bases lay in between. The CDR3 sequence: CASKRGAFYNEQFF. CDR3 bases: TGTGCCAGCAAAAGGGGGGCGTTTTACAATGAGCAGTTCTTC.

The rearrangement joins TRBV27 to TRBJ2-1; TRBD1 matches 8 bases. The CDR3 has 17 amino acids. The V gene end was trimmed by 3 bases and the J gene end by 5 bases; junction bases not matched to a gene: 12. CDR1 and CDR2 (germline): MNHEY, SMNVEV (reference sequence). The CDR3 coding sequence is TGTGCCAGCAGTTTCCAAGGACAGGGCCTGTGGGACAATGAGCAGTTCTTC. It codes for CASSFQGQGLWDNEQFF.

The chain carries TRBV6-6 and TRBJ2-4; no clear D gene. V lost 0 bases to trimming and J lost 0 bases, with 9 bases between them. The germline CDR1 and CDR2 sequences are MNHNY and SVGAGI (reference sequence). There are 16 residues in the CDR3. CDR3 bases: TGTGCCAGCAGTTACTCGAATGTGATAGCCAAAAACATTCAGTACTTC. Its translation: CASSYSNVIAKNIQYF.

The rearrangement uses TRBV5-1 and TRBJ1-4; TRBD1 matches 7 bases. With V trimmed by 4 bases and J by 7 bases, 7 bases remained unmatched. Per germline, CDR1 SGHRS and CDR2 YFSETQ. CDR3 length: 14 amino acids. The CDR3: CASSAGTVPEKLFF. Here the CDR3 DNA reads TGCGCCAGCAGCGCCGGGACAGTACCTGAAAAACTGTTTTTT.

The V gene is TRBV5-4, the J gene TRBJ2-7, with 8 nucleotides matching TRBD2. Germline CDR1 reads SGHNT; CDR2 reads YYREEE (reference sequence). J was trimmed by 3 bases and V by 0 bases; bases with no gene match: 8. CDR3 length equals 16 residues. The CDR3 nucleotides read TGTGCCAGCAGCTTGGGGGGTGCGGGAGGCAACTACGAGCAGTACTTC. This translates into CASSLGGAGGNYEQYF.

The count of this clone is one. The chain couples TRBV18 to TRBJ1-2; 8 positions match TRBD1. The ends lost 0 bases at V and 3 bases at J; junction bases unmatched: 0. This CDR3 contains 14 residues. Germline V lookup: CDR1 KGHSH, CDR2 LQKENI. CDR3 residues: CASSPPGQDYGYTF. In DNA, the CDR3 is TGTGCCAGCTCACCACCGGGACAGGACTATGGCTACACCTTC.

The V and J genes are TRBV5-1 and TRBJ1-2, with a possible D match to TRBD1 (6 bases). The CDR3 extends over 14 amino acids. Trimming removed 1 base from V and 4 bases from J, with 11 bases in between. Germline assignment: CDR1 SGHRS and CDR2 YFSETQ. In DNA form, the CDR3 reads TGCGCCAGCAGCTTGACCGGGACATTCTATGGCTACACCTTC. Translating gives CASSLTGTFYGYTF.

This clone was counted a few times. The CDR3 DNA reads TGCGCCAGCAGCTTGGCTACAGGGCGTGAAGCTGAAGCTTTCTTT. It specifies CASSLATGREAEAFF. The V call is TRBV5-1, the J call TRBJ1-1; weak D call: TRBD1 (6 bases). Trimming took off 0 bases at V and 6 bases at J, with 15 bases between the two ends. Germline V lookup: CDR1 SGHRS, CDR2 YFSETQ. The CDR3 runs to 15 residues. The full variable domain, with the rest looked up from reference TRBV5-1 and TRBJ1-1, is KAGVTQTPRYLIKTRGQQVTLSCSPISGHRSVSWYQQTPGQGLQFLFEYFSETQRNKGNFPGRFSGRQFSNSRSEMNVSTLELGDSALYLCASSLATGREAEAFFGQGTRLTVV.

J is TRBJ1-2 and V is TRBV28, with D hard to call. V lost 5 bases to trimming and J lost 8 bases, with 12 bases between them. This CDR3 comprises 12 residues. Germline V lookup: CDR1 MDHEN, CDR2 SYDVKM. CDR3: CASSNLPGGYTF. The CDR3 DNA reads as TGTGCCAGCAGTAATCTCCCCGGAGGCTACACCTTC.

The rearrangement links TRBV27 to TRBJ2-5, with D unresolved. V was cut by 2 bases and J by 4 bases, with 8 bases left in between. The CDR3 has 13 amino acids. Germline V lookup: CDR1 MNHEY, CDR2 SMNVEV (reference sequence). The CDR3 sequence is CASSLARRETQYF. The CDR3 DNA follows: TGTGCCAGCAGTTTAGCCAGGCGAGAGACCCAGTACTTC.

This clone was observed a handful of times. The rearrangement joins TRBV4-2 to TRBJ1-1; D possibly corresponds to TRBD1 (5 bases). Between the trimmed V and J ends, which lost 0 bases and 0 bases, there was a span of 14 bases. This CDR3 is built from 17 residues. The germline V gene has CDR1 LGHNA and CDR2 YNFKEQ. The CDR3 here is CASSQDGRDGLNTEAFF. The CDR3 coding sequence is TGTGCCAGCAGCCAAGATGGAAGGGACGGTCTGAACACTGAAGCTTTCTTT.

This clone was counted a single time. The rearrangement links TRBV11-1 to TRBJ2-5, with 7 bases matching TRBD2. The CDR3 contains 15 residues. V trimming: 5 bases; J trimming: 5 bases; junction bases outside the gene matches: 11. The germline gives CDR1 SGHAT, CDR2 FQDESV (reference sequence). CDR3 amino acids: CASSGRQGGTETQYF. In DNA form, the CDR3 reads TGTGCCAGCAGCGGACGGCAGGGAGGGACGGAGACCCAGTACTTC.

This chain links TRBV28 with TRBJ1-5; no reliable D call. Germline lookup yields CDR1 MDHEN and CDR2 SYDVKM. The V gene lost 3 bases and the J gene lost 0 bases, with 6 bases spanning the gap. The CDR3 sequence is 14 residues long. The CDR3 region is CASSFVNSNQPQHF. In DNA form, the CDR3 reads TGTGCCAGCAGTTTTGTGAATAGCAATCAGCCCCAGCATTTT. Drawing the rest from reference TRBV28 and TRBJ1-5, the complete variable domain is DVKVTQSSRYLVKRTGEKVFLECVQDMDHENMFWYRQDPGLGLRLIYFSYDVKMKEKGDIPEGYSVSREKKERFSLILESASTNQTSMYLCASSFVNSNQPQHFGDGTRLSIL.

The chain is built from TRBV11-2 and TRBJ2-5; 7 positions agree with TRBD2. V shed 2 bases and J 4 bases; nucleotides not matched to a gene: 4. CDR1 SGHAT and CDR2 FQNNGV come from the germline V gene. The CDR3 spans 14 residues. CDR3 DNA sequence: TGTGCCAGCAGCTTAAATCGGGGGGTAGAGACCCAGTACTTC. It is translated as CASSLNRGVETQYF.

The chain has TRBV10-3 and TRBJ1-2; weak D call: TRBD1 (5 bases). Germline assignment: CDR1 ENHRY and CDR2 SYGVKD. The V end lost 6 bases, the J end lost 4 bases, and 9 bases lay between the germline ends. This CDR3 is 12 amino acids long. CDR3 DNA sequence: TGTGCCATCAGAGTAGGGACCTATGGCTACACCTTC. Translating gives CAIRVGTYGYTF.

This clone was observed a few times. The rearrangement links TRBV5-4 to TRBJ2-1; 8 nucleotides agree with TRBD2. The trim removed 7 bases at V and 10 bases at J, leaving 7 bases unmatched. The germline gives CDR1 SGHNT, CDR2 YYREEE (reference sequence). The CDR3 totals 12 residues. The DNA for the CDR3 is TGTGCCAGCGCCCCGGCGGGGGGAGAGCAGTTCTTC. Translating gives CASAPAGGEQFF.

The chain joins TRBV28 to TRBJ1-5; 7 positions agree with TRBD1. The CDR3 runs 15 residues. V shed 5 bases, J shed 0 bases, and the junction held 4 bases outside the gene matches. Germline lookup yields CDR1 MDHEN and CDR2 SYDVKM. The CDR3 DNA sequence: TGTGCCAGCAGTGTAGACAGGGCTAGCAATCAGCCCCAGCATTTT. It translates to CASSVDRASNQPQHF.

The CDR3 sequence: CASSFLRDPWLNTEAFF. CDR3 nucleotide sequence: TGTGCCAGCAGCTTCCTCCGGGACCCCTGGTTGAACACTGAAGCTTTCTTT. The chain recombines TRBV7-2 with TRBJ1-1; tentative D call: TRBD1 (5 bases). The CDR3 sequence is 17 residues long. Trimming shortened V by 3 bases and J by 0 bases, and 17 bases separated the two germline ends. Looked up from germline, CDR1 is SGHTA and CDR2 is FQGNSA.

This clone has a single count. This rearrangement joins TRBV28 to TRBJ2-7, with 14 bases fitting TRBD2. Losses at the gene ends were 2 bases for V and 9 bases for J; bases not matched to a gene: 0. This CDR3 is built from 13 residues. In germline, CDR1 is MDHEN, CDR2 SYDVKM. The CDR3 sequence is CASSLGLAGGQYF. CDR3 in DNA: TGTGCCAGCAGTTTAGGACTAGCGGGAGGGCAGTACTTC.

This clone was recorded only once. At one of its ends the junction is not consistent with the germline gene, which may arise from a read error. The rearrangement uses TRBV15 and TRBJ1-2; D gene unclear. The CDR3 extends over 13 amino acids. Germline V gives CDR1 LNHNV, CDR2 YYDKDF (reference sequence). The CDR3 DNA sequence: TGTGCCACCAGCAGAGATCGGGCGGTCGACCTTAGATTC. Residues: CATSRDRAVDLRF.

In its sample, this clone was seen once. This rearrangement joins TRBV11-3 to TRBJ2-2; tentative D call: TRBD2 (5 bases). The germline V gene encodes CDR1 SGHNT and CDR2 YENEEA. V was shortened by 0 bases and J by 4 bases, with 15 bases between the two germline ends. This CDR3 comprises 17 residues. The CDR3 loop is CASSLDLAARGTGELFF. The CDR3, as DNA: TGTGCCAGCAGCTTAGATCTAGCAGCCCGGGGCACCGGGGAGCTGTTTTTT.

This chain links TRBV11-2 with TRBJ1-3, with a tentative D call TRBD1 (5 bases). Trimming removed 1 base from V and 1 base from J, with 8 bases in between. Germline V gives CDR1 SGHAT, CDR2 FQNNGV. The CDR3 extends over 15 amino acids. In nucleotides, the CDR3 is TGTGCCAGCAGCTTAGTGGGACCATCTGGAAACACCATATATTTT. It is translated as CASSLVGPSGNTIYF.

This clone was observed a single time. The sample contains more than one DNA sequence encoding this CDR3. V is TRBV15 and J is TRBJ2-1, with D tentatively TRBD1 (6 bases). V shed 5 bases and J shed 9 bases, with 11 bases lying between them. This CDR3 comprises 12 residues. The germline V gene encodes CDR1 LNHNV and CDR2 YYDKDF (reference sequence). CDR3 loop: CATSPRGGEQFF. DNA for the CDR3: TGTGCCACCAGCCCTAGAGGGGGTGAGCAGTTCTTC.

V usage is TRBV4-2 and J usage is TRBJ1-5, with D hard to call. V was pared by 1 base and J by 4 bases, with 11 bases between. Germline CDR1 is LGHNA and CDR2 is YNFKEQ. The CDR3 consists of 15 residues. As DNA, the CDR3 is TGTGCCAGCAGCCAAGGCCCTTCATCGAATCAGCCCCAGCATTTT. Protein: CASSQGPSSNQPQHF.

This rearrangement joins TRBV2 to TRBJ1-1, with 10 bases that match TRBD1. The CDR3 sequence is 14 residues long. Germline-derived CDR1 and CDR2 are SNHLY and FYNNEI. Trimming removed 11 bases from V and 8 bases from J; junction bases left unmatched: 14. The CDR3 DNA reads as TGTGCCGGAGTTAGGACAGGGGGGGGCCGGGAAGCTTTCTTT. Translating it yields CAGVRTGGGREAFF.

A remark on this clone: It differs at one base from a far larger clone, so likely a read error. The J gene is TRBJ1-5, the V gene TRBV2; D is uncertain. V lost 3 bases and J lost 7, with 16 bases in between. Germline V gene sequence: CDR1 SNHLY, CDR2 FYNNEI. This CDR3 has 15 amino acids. CDR3: CASSDMGGREQPQHF. In nucleotides, the CDR3 is TGTGCCAGCAGTGATATGGGAGGGAGGGAGCAGCCCCAGCATTTT.

The chain is built from TRBV10-3 and TRBJ2-3, with D possibly being TRBD1 or TRBD2 (5 bases each). The CDR3 consists of 16 residues. Trimming took off 4 bases at V and 4 bases at J, with 18 bases between the two ends. Germline V lookup: CDR1 ENHRY, CDR2 SYGVKD. This CDR3 reads CAISGRGLRQSDTQYF. The CDR3 nucleotides are TGTGCCATCAGTGGCCGGGGCCTTCGTCAGTCAGATACGCAGTATTTT.

J is TRBJ1-5 and V is TRBV6-1; possible D gene TRBD1, 5 bases. From germline, CDR1 is MNHNS and CDR2 SASEGT. The CDR3 has 14 residues. V shed 7 bases and J shed 0 bases, with 10 bases lying between them. The CDR3 DNA is TGTGCCAGCACAGGGACGAATAGCAATCAGCCCCAGCATTTT. Protein product: CASTGTNSNQPQHF.